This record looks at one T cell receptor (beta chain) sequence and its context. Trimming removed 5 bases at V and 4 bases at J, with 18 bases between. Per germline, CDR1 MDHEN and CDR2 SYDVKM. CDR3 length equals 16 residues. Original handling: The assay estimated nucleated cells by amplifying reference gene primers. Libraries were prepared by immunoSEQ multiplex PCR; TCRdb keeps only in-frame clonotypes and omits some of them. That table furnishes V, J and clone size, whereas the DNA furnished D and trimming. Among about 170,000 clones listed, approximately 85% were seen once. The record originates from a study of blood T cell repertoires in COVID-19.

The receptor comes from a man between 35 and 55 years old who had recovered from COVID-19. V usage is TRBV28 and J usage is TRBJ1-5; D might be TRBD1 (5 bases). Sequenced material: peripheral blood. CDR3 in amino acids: CASSMNGGGFNQPQHF. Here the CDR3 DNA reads TGTGCCAGCAGTATGAACGGCGGGGGGTTTAATCAGCCCCAGCATTTT.